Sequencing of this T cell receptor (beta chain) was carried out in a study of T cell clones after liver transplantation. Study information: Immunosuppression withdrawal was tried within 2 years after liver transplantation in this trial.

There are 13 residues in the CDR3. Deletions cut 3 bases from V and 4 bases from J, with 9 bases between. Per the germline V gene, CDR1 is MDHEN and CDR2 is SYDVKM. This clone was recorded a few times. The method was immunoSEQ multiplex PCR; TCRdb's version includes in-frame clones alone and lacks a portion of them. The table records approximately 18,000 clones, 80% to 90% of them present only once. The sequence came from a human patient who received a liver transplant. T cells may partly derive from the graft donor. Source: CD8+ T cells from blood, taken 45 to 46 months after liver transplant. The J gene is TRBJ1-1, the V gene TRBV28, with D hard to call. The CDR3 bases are TGTGCCAGCAGTTTGATTGGAGGCACTGAAGCTTTCTTT. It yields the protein CASSLIGGTEAFF. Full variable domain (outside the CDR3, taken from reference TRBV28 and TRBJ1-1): DVKVTQSSRYLVKRTGEKVFLECVQDMDHENMFWYRQDPGLGLRLIYFSYDVKMKEKGDIPEGYSVSREKKERFSLILESASTNQTSMYLCASSLIGGTEAFFGQGTRLTVV.